Presented here are 10 T cell receptor beta chains from one specimen sequenced in a study of beta chain features in type 1 diabetes. Isolated RNA was reverse transcribed in full, so expressed TCRB transcripts were sequenced. TCRdb keeps only in-frame clones here, not all; method: immunoSEQ multiplex PCR. This table holds around 260,000 clones, about 20% found once. Whole-study results and caveats: When Type 1 diabetes patients were examined, their TCRB CDR3s proved moderately but significantly shorter in all four CD4+ subsets.

Antigens for these TCRs are unknown. The sequencing input was naive CD4+ T cells from blood. The receptor set was obtained from a woman aged 40 to 50 with type 1 diabetes.

The CDR3 nucleotides read TGTGCCAGCAGTGGCGACACCCCACTCCAAGAGACCCAGTACTTC. Residues: CASSGDTPLQETQYF. This sequence joins TRBV25-1 and TRBJ2-5; unclear D gene. Germline-derived CDR1 and CDR2 are MGHDK and SYGVNS. The CDR3 runs 15 residues. Trimming shortened V by 4 bases and J by 1 base, and 13 bases separated the two germline ends.

A few counts support this clone. V gene TRBV5-4 combines with J gene TRBJ2-5, with D tentatively TRBD1 (7 bases). Germline CDR1 reads SGHNT; CDR2 reads YYREEE (reference sequence). V was clipped by 4 bases and J by 7 bases, with 23 bases between them. CDR3 length: 16 amino acids. The CDR3, as DNA: TGTGCCAGCAGCAGAGGGGACAGCGGGCGCCGGGGGACCCAGTACTTC. Translating it yields CASSRGDSGRRGTQYF.

The chain's CDR3 is CASVQGLYSNQPQHF. The DNA for the CDR3 is TGTGCCAGTGTACAGGGCCTATATAGCAATCAGCCCCAGCATTTT. V is TRBV19 and J is TRBJ1-5, with D maybe TRBD1 (6 bases). Germline V gene sequence: CDR1 LNHDA, CDR2 SQIVND (reference sequence). V lost 8 bases, J lost 0 bases, and 14 bases lay in between. The CDR3 is 15 amino acids.

The genes are TRBV7-8 and TRBJ2-5, with 7 nucleotides matching TRBD1. With V trimmed by 5 bases and J by 2 bases, 11 bases remained unmatched. This CDR3 spans 16 amino acids. In germline, CDR1 is SGHVS, CDR2 FQNEAQ. In DNA form, the CDR3 reads TGTGCCAGCAGCCCTAAACCGTTGACAGGGCAAGAGACCCAGTACTTC. It encodes CASSPKPLTGQETQYF. The full variable domain, completed using reference TRBV7-8 and TRBJ2-5, is GAGVSQSPRYKVAKRGQDVALRCDPISGHVSLFWYQQALGQGPEFLTYFQNEAQLDKSGLPSDRFFAERPEGSVSTLKIQRTQQEDSAVYLCASSPKPLTGQETQYFGPGTRLLVL.

This clone has only a few counts. The V gene is TRBV29-1, the J gene TRBJ2-3; tentatively, D is TRBD2 (6 bases). The CDR3 is 13 amino acids. V shed 4 bases and J shed 6 bases, with 14 bases lying between them. Germline V gives CDR1 SQVTM, CDR2 ANQGSEA. CDR3 protein: CSVGGLRADTQYF. The CDR3 DNA is TGCAGCGTTGGGGGACTGCGAGCGGATACGCAGTATTTT.

The table lists this clone with a few counts. The chain carries TRBV9 and TRBJ1-3; TRBD1 is a possible D gene (5 bases). Deletions cut 7 bases from V and 0 bases from J, with 14 bases between. Germline V lookup: CDR1 SGDLS, CDR2 YYNGEE. CDR3 size: 15 residues. CDR3: CASSIRGISGNTIYF. The CDR3, as DNA: TGTGCCAGCTCCATAAGGGGCATCTCTGGAAACACCATATATTTT.

This clone was observed a handful of times. The rearrangement joins TRBV19 to TRBJ1-2; possibly TRBD1 for D (5 bases). Germline assignment: CDR1 LNHDA and CDR2 SQIVND (reference sequence). The CDR3 has 12 residues. The V end was cut by 7 bases, the J end by 5 bases, with 11 bases between. CDR3 amino acids: CASTRAGYGYTF. DNA for the CDR3: TGTGCCAGTACCAGGGCGGGGTATGGCTACACCTTC.

This clone has just a few counts. The chain carries TRBV7-2 and TRBJ2-7, with 7 bases lining up with TRBD1. The CDR3 has 14 residues. Trimming cost V 5 bases and J 2 bases; bases outside gene matches: 6. Germline loops: CDR1 SGHTA, CDR2 FQGNSA. As DNA, the CDR3 is TGTGCCAGCAGCACGACAGGGAACCCCTACGAGCAGTACTTC. This sequence encodes CASSTTGNPYEQYF.

This chain connects TRBV27 to TRBJ1-2, with 8 bases aligning to TRBD1. Germline V gene data show CDR1 as MNHEY and CDR2 as SMNVEV (reference sequence). J lost 5 bases, V lost 5 bases, and 10 bases had no gene match. This CDR3 has 15 amino acids. CDR3 DNA sequence: TGTGCCAGCAGTCCCGCGACAGGGGCCGCTTATGGCTACACCTTC. Amino acid sequence: CASSPATGAAYGYTF.

This clone came up a few times. The rearrangement joins TRBV7-9 to TRBJ1-2, with 8 bases aligning to TRBD1. This CDR3 comprises 11 residues. Germline V CDR1 and CDR2: SEHNR, FQNEAQ (reference sequence). V trimming: 5 bases; J trimming: 13 bases; junction bases outside the gene matches: 6. The CDR3 DNA follows: TGTGCCAGCAGCGCCCAGGGGGCATTCACCTTC. Encoded protein: CASSAQGAFTF. The entire variable domain, with the rest obtained from reference TRBV7-9 and TRBJ1-2, is as follows: DTGVSQNPRHKITKRGQNVTFRCDPISEHNRLYWYRQTLGQGPEFLTYFQNEAQLEKSRLLSDRFSAERPKGSFSTLEIQRTEQGDSAMYLCASSAQGAFTFGSGTRLTVV.